Reported below is one T cell receptor (beta chain). The sample is drawn from a study of blood T cell repertoires in COVID-19. The assay was immunoSEQ multiplex PCR, and TCRdb's table has in-frame clones only and misses some. The table has around 260,000 clones, around 90% seen once. Material: peripheral blood. This TCR was sampled from a human donor in a cohort sampled during active COVID-19.

The CDR3 DNA is TGTGCCAGCAGTTTTCCCCTCACGCTTCGACAGGATGGGGCTAGCGGAAAAGAGACCCAGTACTTC. This codes for CASSFPLTLRQDGASGKETQYF. The chain couples TRBV28 to TRBJ2-5; maybe TRBD2 (7 bases). The ends were cut back, 3 bases at V and 3 bases at J, with 35 bases in the middle. Germline V lookup: CDR1 MDHEN, CDR2 SYDVKM. This CDR3 region has 22 residues.